This TCR beta chain came from a study of OX40 agonist ivuxolimab in advanced cancers. This clone showed up just once. V was clipped by 3 bases and J by 0 bases, with 9 bases between them. The CDR3 spans 15 residues. The germline V gene encodes CDR1 SGDLS and CDR2 YYNGEE. Clones were sequenced by immunoSEQ multiplex PCR, and TCRdb holds only the in-frame ones, with some missing. The sample contains over 70,000 clones, roughly 93% of which appear only once. This TCR was sampled from an adult with an advanced solid tumor such as melanoma, head and neck, liver or kidney cancer. The material was CD4+ or CD8+ T cells sorted from blood, obtained in a trial of the OX40 agonist ivuxolimab. The chain joins TRBV9 to TRBJ1-4; D perhaps matches TRBD1 (5 bases). CDR3 nucleotides: TGTGCCAGCAGCGCTGGGGGAGCAACTAATGAAAAACTGTTTTTT. Its translation is CASSAGGATNEKLFF.